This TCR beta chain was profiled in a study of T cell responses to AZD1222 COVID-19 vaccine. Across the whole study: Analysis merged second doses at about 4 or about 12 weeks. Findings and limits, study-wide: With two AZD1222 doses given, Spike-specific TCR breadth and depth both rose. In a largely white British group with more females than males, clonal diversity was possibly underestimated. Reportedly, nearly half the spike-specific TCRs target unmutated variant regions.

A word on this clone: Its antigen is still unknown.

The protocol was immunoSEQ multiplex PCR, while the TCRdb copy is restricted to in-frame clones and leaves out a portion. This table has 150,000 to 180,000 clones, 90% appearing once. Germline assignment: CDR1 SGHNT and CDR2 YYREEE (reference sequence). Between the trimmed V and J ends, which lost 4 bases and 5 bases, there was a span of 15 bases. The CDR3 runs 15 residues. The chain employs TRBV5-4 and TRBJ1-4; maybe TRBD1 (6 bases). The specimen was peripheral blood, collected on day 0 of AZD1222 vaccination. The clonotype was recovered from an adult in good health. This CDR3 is CASSQGTNGNEKLFF. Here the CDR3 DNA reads TGTGCCAGCAGCCAGGGGACAAACGGGAATGAAAAACTGTTTTTT.